This is a list of T cell receptor beta chains from one sample in a study of identical twins. MiXCR, applied by TCRdb to the 5' RACE reads, yields one record per CDR3 protein. Among hundreds of thousands of distinct CDR3 sequences listed, roughly a tenth were seen once. Sequencing input: memory (CD45RO+) T cells sorted from blood. The receptors derive from a woman aged 18-35 years in good health. Both conserved end residues are part of each CDR3.

CDR3	J	V
CSANGDLPNEQFF	TRBJ2-1	TRBV20-1
CSARAGGPETQYF	TRBJ2-5	TRBV20-1
CASSRRQGSSGYTF	TRBJ1-2	TRBV12-3/TRBV12-4
CASSLDLRRETEAFF	TRBJ1-1	TRBV5-6
CASSSLAGSIEETQYF	TRBJ2-5	TRBV27
CSARDRTGTHNEQFF	TRBJ2-1	TRBV20-1
CASSVGTGTEAFF	TRBJ1-1	TRBV2
CASSRFAGDLQETQYF	TRBJ2-5	TRBV5-1
CAWSLKRGQIYNEQFF	TRBJ2-1	TRBV30
CSPRRVREKHNSPLHF	TRBJ1-6	TRBV29-1
CASSIEGGQAEQFF	TRBJ2-1	TRBV11-2
CASSLSPTGNTEAFF	TRBJ1-1	TRBV7-2
CASTDGGYEQYF	TRBJ2-7	TRBV6-2/TRBV6-3
CASSKTQGAQAFF	TRBJ1-1	TRBV7-9
CSAAPLAGLYNEQFF	TRBJ2-1	TRBV20-1
CASSRASLWNTEAFF	TRBJ1-1	TRBV27
CASRLAFSSYNEQFF	TRBJ2-1	TRBV6-1
CASSVRASGRSTDTQYF	TRBJ2-3	TRBV9
CASSELGGEETQYF	TRBJ2-5	TRBV6-1
CATSGTGSPESLSPYGYTF	TRBJ1-2	TRBV11-1
CASSPRTSGSTDTQYF	TRBJ2-3	TRBV3-1
CASSPLLASGKETQYF	TRBJ2-5	TRBV18
CAISSGRNQPQHF	TRBJ1-5	TRBV10-3
CASRLTSVTGELFF	TRBJ2-2	TRBV19
CASTPRDTQYF	TRBJ2-3	TRBV12-3/TRBV12-4
CASTAYSGSYEQYF	TRBJ2-7	TRBV10-2
CASSRQGNTGELFF	TRBJ2-2	TRBV5-5
CSARVQRSNQPQHF	TRBJ1-5	TRBV20-1
CASSSGQGGEQYF	TRBJ2-7	TRBV7-6
CASTPHVNTEAFF	TRBJ1-1	TRBV6-1
CAWNAGLGDQPQHF	TRBJ1-5	TRBV30
CASSSQENTEAFF	TRBJ1-1	TRBV7-7
CASSWEPGQENGYTF	TRBJ1-2	TRBV5-5
CASSLVGRSSSDNEQFF	TRBJ2-1	TRBV7-9
CASSLYTGTGARHGYTF	TRBJ1-2	TRBV28
CASSYSSGGPLSSYNEQFF	TRBJ2-1	TRBV12-3/TRBV12-4
CASSSQSSPLYEQYF	TRBJ2-7	TRBV5-1
CASSLERGARIQYF	TRBJ2-4	TRBV7-3
CSVQDSGRSGELFF	TRBJ2-2	TRBV29-1
CASSLGIAGNTIYF	TRBJ1-3	TRBV5-1
CASSPRTRGRLDEQYF	TRBJ2-7	TRBV12-3/TRBV12-4
CASSTGLNYEQYF	TRBJ2-7	TRBV4-1
CASSFRDRAPSYEQYF	TRBJ2-7	TRBV7-2
CSVGQGAGEAFF	TRBJ1-1	TRBV29-1
CASSSQGEDEQFF	TRBJ2-1	TRBV6-5
CASSRRQLEAFF	TRBJ1-1	TRBV12-3/TRBV12-4
CASSFGTVKETQYF	TRBJ2-5	TRBV5-6
CASRLSGSVYNEQFF	TRBJ2-1	TRBV7-9
CASSFQGAIYEQYF	TRBJ2-7	TRBV5-1
CASSFQSLWVGPF	TRBJ2-1	TRBV12-3/TRBV12-4
CSARDPQGPDTDTQYF	TRBJ2-3	TRBV20-1
CSALAGGREETQYF	TRBJ2-5	TRBV20-1
CASSEGTGLLAYEQYF	TRBJ2-7	TRBV5-1
CASSLTVRETQYF	TRBJ2-5	TRBV7-2
CSARSGTSGANEQFF	TRBJ2-1	TRBV20-1
CASKTRGDRGGELFF	TRBJ2-2	TRBV5-5
CASSYGYLMNTEAFF	TRBJ1-1	TRBV6-5